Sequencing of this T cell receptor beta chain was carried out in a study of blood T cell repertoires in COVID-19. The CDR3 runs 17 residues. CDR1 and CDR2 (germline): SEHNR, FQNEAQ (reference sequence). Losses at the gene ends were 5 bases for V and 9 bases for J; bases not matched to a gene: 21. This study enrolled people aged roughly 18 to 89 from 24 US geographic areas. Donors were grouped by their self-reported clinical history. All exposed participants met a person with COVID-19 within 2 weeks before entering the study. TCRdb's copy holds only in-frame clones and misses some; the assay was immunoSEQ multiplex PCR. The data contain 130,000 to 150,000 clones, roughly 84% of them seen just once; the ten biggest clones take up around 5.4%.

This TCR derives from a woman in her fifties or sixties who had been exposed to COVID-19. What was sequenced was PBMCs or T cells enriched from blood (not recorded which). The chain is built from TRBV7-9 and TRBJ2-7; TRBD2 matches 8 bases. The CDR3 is CASSLSTPVGGDRGQYF. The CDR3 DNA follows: TGTGCCAGCAGCCTTAGCACCCCCGTCGGGGGGGACCGGGGGCAGTACTTC.